Sequencing of this TCR beta chain was carried out in a study of blood T cells in healthy people across ages. Sample-barcoded 5' priming and a J-beta primer mix drove a second PCR of about 6 to 11 cycles. One entry per CDR3 protein results from TCRdb running MiXCR on the 5' RACE reads. The repertoire includes 1.5 million to 2 million distinct CDR3 sequences, 28% of them detected once, and over 7% sits in the top ten. Study-wide findings and caveats: In the absence of known donor CMV status, changes in expanded clonotypes were possibly confounded.

The CDR3 covers 16 residues. Germline V CDR1 and CDR2: ENHRY, SYGVKD. Trimming cost V 3 bases and J 5 bases; bases outside gene matches: 13. This clonotype was found many times. Its antigen is still unknown. The chain carries TRBV10-3 and TRBJ2-7; 7 bases line up with TRBD1. The receptor was derived from a woman aged 25 to 39 in good health. The material sequenced was blood. CDR3 nucleotide sequence: TGTGCCATCAGTGACACCGGGACAGCACGACCCCACGAGCAGTACTTC. This sequence encodes CAISDTGTARPHEQYF.